These 17 T cell receptor beta chains were all obtained from the same sample, sequenced in a study of blood T cells in healthy people across ages. Primed by a sample-barcoded 5' primer and a J-beta primer mix, a second PCR proceeded for about 6 to 12 cycles. TCRdb re-called the 5' RACE reads with MiXCR, one entry per CDR3 protein. Among some 730,000 distinct CDR3 sequences listed, 22% were seen once. The sample was blood. The source of these receptors is a man in his sixties or seventies in good health.

The rearrangement joins TRBV7-9 to TRBJ1-2; D gene uncertain. This CDR3 has 14 amino acids. CDR1 SEHNR and CDR2 FQNEAQ come from the germline V gene (reference sequence). Trimming stripped 0 bases from V and 8 bases from J, with 13 bases between. The CDR3 region is CASSLASNAGGYTF. CDR3 in DNA: TGTGCCAGCAGCTTAGCAAGTAACGCGGGCGGCTACACCTTC.

V usage is TRBV3-1 and J usage is TRBJ1-1; tentatively, D is TRBD1 (6 bases). V was pared by 3 bases and J by 1 base, with 9 bases between. Per germline, CDR1 LGHDT and CDR2 YNNKEL (reference sequence). There are 14 residues in the CDR3. Here the CDR3 DNA reads TGTGCCAGCAGCCACATGGACAGGAACACTGAAGCTTTCTTT. It encodes CASSHMDRNTEAFF. The complete variable domain, with remaining parts taken from reference TRBV3-1 and TRBJ1-1, reads DTAVSQTPKYLVTQMGNDKSIKCEQNLGHDTMYWYKQDSKKFLKIMFSYNNKELIINETVPNRFSPKSPDKAHLNLHINSLELGDSAVYFCASSHMDRNTEAFFGQGTRLTVV.

This clonotype was detected a few times. The rearrangement joins TRBV24-1 to TRBJ2-3; 8 nucleotides align to TRBD2. J gave up 1 base and V 0 bases, and 2 bases lay outside the gene matches. The CDR3 covers 16 residues. Germline CDR1 KGHDR, CDR2 SFDVKD. CDR3 bases: TGTGCCACCAGTGATTTGAGCGGGAGCGGCACAGATACGCAGTATTTT. Translating it yields CATSDLSGSGTDTQYF.

This rearrangement joins TRBV25-1 to TRBJ2-7; tentative D call: TRBD1 (6 bases). This CDR3 contains 12 residues. Looked up from germline, CDR1 is MGHDK and CDR2 is SYGVNS. As DNA, the CDR3 is TGTACCAGCAGGTCCGGGACATTCGAGCAGTACGTC. Translation: CTSRSGTFEQYV.

The J gene is TRBJ2-1, the V gene TRBV23-1; 11 bases agree with TRBD1. TRBV23-1 has ORF status, its function being uncertain. This CDR3 is built from 18 residues. J gave up 6 bases and V 2 bases, and 12 bases lay outside the gene matches. The CDR3 reads CASSQPPLDRGRFNEQFF. CDR3 DNA sequence: TGCGCCAGCAGTCAACCTCCCCTGGACAGGGGGCGTTTCAATGAGCAGTTCTTC.

This chain uses TRBV30 with TRBJ1-5; tentatively, D is TRBD1 (6 bases). Germline CDR1 reads GTSNPN; CDR2 reads SVGIG (reference sequence). This CDR3 has 14 amino acids. With 5 bases removed from V and 1 base from J, the gap between germline ends came to 12 bases. CDR3 DNA: TGTGCCTGGGGGGGAGGGGGGAGCAATCAGCCCCAGCATTTT. Its translation: CAWGGGGSNQPQHF.

J is TRBJ1-3 and V is TRBV3-1, with a tentative D call TRBD1 (6 bases). The CDR3 runs to 16 residues. Trimming pared 4 bases from V and 1 base from J, leaving 14 bases between. Germline assignment: CDR1 LGHDT and CDR2 YNNKEL (reference sequence). CDR3 DNA sequence: TGTGCCAGCAGCCCACAGGGAACTTCTTCTGGAAACACCATATATTTT. Encoded protein: CASSPQGTSSGNTIYF.

V usage is TRBV10-3 and J usage is TRBJ1-5, with TRBD1 identical over 9 bases. This CDR3 comprises 16 residues. CDR1 is ENHRY, CDR2 SYGVKD, per germline. J was trimmed by 6 bases and V by 1 base; bases with no gene match: 7. As DNA, the CDR3 is TGTGCCATCAGTGAGTTGGGACAGGGTCTGGGTCAGCCCCAGCATTTT. Translated, it gives CAISELGQGLGQPQHF.

This clonotype came up a few times. J is TRBJ2-2 and V is TRBV7-7; no definite D call. Trimming removed 1 base from V and 9 bases from J, with 9 bases in between. This CDR3 region has 13 residues. Germline V gene lookup returns CDR1 SSHAT and CDR2 FNYEAQ (reference sequence). The CDR3 DNA is TGTGCCAGCAGCTTAGGCGTTGACCGGGAGCTGTTTTTT. It yields the protein CASSLGVDRELFF.

This clonotype was observed a few times. V is TRBV29-1 and J is TRBJ2-5; possibly TRBD1 or TRBD2 for D (5 bases each). The CDR3 has 14 residues. The V end lost 3 bases, the J end lost 5 bases, and 16 bases lay between the germline ends. Germline loops: CDR1 SQVTM, CDR2 ANQGSEA. CDR3 sequence reads: CSVDLTGQTETQYF. The CDR3 DNA sequence: TGCAGCGTTGATCTGACGGGGCAGACGGAGACCCAGTACTTC.

The V and J genes are TRBV7-2 and TRBJ1-2; a possible D gene is TRBD1 (6 bases). Germline V gene sequence: CDR1 SGHTA, CDR2 FQGNSA. The V and J ends lost 1 base and 6 bases respectively, with 12 bases between them. The CDR3 extends over 14 amino acids. CDR3 in DNA: TGTGCCAGCAGCTTAGTGCGGACAGACAATGGCTACACCTTC. Protein product: CASSLVRTDNGYTF.

This clonotype was seen a few times. The rearrangement joins TRBV6-2 or TRBV6-3 to TRBJ2-2, with 14 positions matching TRBD2. Trimming removed 6 bases from V and 4 bases from J; junction bases left unmatched: 13. From germline, CDR1 is MNHEY and CDR2 SVGEGT. The CDR3 covers 19 residues. CDR3 sequence reads: CASRTTRLAGGPGTGELFF. CDR3 coding DNA: TGTGCCAGCAGGACCACGCGACTAGCGGGAGGGCCGGGCACCGGGGAGCTGTTTTTT.

This clonotype was counted ten times or more. The gene calls are TRBV12-3 or TRBV12-4 and TRBJ2-5, with TRBD2 matching 11 bases. Trimming removed 6 bases from V and 5 bases from J; junction bases left unmatched: 2. The CDR3 is 13 residues long. CDR3 loop: CASRLAGVETQYF. CDR3 nucleotide sequence: TGTGCCAGCAGACTAGCGGGGGTGGAGACCCAGTACTTC.

The sample holds a few counts of this clonotype. V gene TRBV6-5 combines with J gene TRBJ1-2; no definite D call. The V end was cut by 0 bases, the J end by 6 bases, with 8 bases between. The germline V gene encodes CDR1 MNHEY and CDR2 SVGAGI. The CDR3 totals 13 residues. This CDR3 reads CASSYSGVDGYTF. The DNA of the CDR3 is TGTGCCAGCAGTTACTCCGGGGTGGATGGCTACACCTTC.

The chain carries TRBV6-2 or TRBV6-3 and TRBJ1-2, with D maybe TRBD1 (6 bases). Trimming took off 6 bases at V and 3 bases at J, with 17 bases between the two ends. Germline V gene data show CDR1 as MNHEY and CDR2 as SVGEGT. This CDR3 comprises 15 residues. The CDR3 DNA is TGTGCCAGCAGCTCCCCAGGGGCGTCTGACTATGGCTACACCTTC. As protein: CASSSPGASDYGYTF.

This clonotype was counted a few times. The chain recombines TRBV4-3 with TRBJ1-4, with no clear D. Deletions cut 3 bases from V and 8 bases from J, with 19 bases between. CDR3 size: 16 residues. The germline CDR1 and CDR2 sequences are LGHNA and YSLEER. The CDR3 nucleotides read TGCGCCAGCAGCCAGTCGGGGAAGCGGTCTTGGGAAAAACTGTTTTTT. Its protein is CASSQSGKRSWEKLFF.

This clonotype appeared many times. J is TRBJ2-5 and V is TRBV5-1, with D perhaps matching TRBD1 (6 bases). CDR1 is SGHRS, CDR2 YFSETQ, per germline. This CDR3 has 14 amino acids. The V gene lost 1 base and the J gene lost 5 bases, with 12 bases spanning the gap. The CDR3 nucleotides are TGCGCCAGCAGCTTGACTACAGGGTTGGAGACCCAGTACTTC. It codes for CASSLTTGLETQYF.